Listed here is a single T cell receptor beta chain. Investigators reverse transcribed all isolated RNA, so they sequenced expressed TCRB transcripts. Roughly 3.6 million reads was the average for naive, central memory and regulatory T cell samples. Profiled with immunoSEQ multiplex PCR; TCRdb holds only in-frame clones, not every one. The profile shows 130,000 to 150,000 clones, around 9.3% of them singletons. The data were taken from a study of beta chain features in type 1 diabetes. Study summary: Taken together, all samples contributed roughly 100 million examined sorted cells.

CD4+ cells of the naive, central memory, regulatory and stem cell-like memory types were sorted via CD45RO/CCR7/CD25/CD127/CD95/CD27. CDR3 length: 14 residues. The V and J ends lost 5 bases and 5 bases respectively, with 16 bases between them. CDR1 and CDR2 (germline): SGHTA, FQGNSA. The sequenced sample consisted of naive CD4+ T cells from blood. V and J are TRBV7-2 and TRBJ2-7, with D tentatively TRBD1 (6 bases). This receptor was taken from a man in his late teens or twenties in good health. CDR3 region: CASSARRGRDEQYF. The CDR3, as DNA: TGTGCCAGCAGCGCCCGCAGGGGCAGGGACGAGCAGTACTTC.